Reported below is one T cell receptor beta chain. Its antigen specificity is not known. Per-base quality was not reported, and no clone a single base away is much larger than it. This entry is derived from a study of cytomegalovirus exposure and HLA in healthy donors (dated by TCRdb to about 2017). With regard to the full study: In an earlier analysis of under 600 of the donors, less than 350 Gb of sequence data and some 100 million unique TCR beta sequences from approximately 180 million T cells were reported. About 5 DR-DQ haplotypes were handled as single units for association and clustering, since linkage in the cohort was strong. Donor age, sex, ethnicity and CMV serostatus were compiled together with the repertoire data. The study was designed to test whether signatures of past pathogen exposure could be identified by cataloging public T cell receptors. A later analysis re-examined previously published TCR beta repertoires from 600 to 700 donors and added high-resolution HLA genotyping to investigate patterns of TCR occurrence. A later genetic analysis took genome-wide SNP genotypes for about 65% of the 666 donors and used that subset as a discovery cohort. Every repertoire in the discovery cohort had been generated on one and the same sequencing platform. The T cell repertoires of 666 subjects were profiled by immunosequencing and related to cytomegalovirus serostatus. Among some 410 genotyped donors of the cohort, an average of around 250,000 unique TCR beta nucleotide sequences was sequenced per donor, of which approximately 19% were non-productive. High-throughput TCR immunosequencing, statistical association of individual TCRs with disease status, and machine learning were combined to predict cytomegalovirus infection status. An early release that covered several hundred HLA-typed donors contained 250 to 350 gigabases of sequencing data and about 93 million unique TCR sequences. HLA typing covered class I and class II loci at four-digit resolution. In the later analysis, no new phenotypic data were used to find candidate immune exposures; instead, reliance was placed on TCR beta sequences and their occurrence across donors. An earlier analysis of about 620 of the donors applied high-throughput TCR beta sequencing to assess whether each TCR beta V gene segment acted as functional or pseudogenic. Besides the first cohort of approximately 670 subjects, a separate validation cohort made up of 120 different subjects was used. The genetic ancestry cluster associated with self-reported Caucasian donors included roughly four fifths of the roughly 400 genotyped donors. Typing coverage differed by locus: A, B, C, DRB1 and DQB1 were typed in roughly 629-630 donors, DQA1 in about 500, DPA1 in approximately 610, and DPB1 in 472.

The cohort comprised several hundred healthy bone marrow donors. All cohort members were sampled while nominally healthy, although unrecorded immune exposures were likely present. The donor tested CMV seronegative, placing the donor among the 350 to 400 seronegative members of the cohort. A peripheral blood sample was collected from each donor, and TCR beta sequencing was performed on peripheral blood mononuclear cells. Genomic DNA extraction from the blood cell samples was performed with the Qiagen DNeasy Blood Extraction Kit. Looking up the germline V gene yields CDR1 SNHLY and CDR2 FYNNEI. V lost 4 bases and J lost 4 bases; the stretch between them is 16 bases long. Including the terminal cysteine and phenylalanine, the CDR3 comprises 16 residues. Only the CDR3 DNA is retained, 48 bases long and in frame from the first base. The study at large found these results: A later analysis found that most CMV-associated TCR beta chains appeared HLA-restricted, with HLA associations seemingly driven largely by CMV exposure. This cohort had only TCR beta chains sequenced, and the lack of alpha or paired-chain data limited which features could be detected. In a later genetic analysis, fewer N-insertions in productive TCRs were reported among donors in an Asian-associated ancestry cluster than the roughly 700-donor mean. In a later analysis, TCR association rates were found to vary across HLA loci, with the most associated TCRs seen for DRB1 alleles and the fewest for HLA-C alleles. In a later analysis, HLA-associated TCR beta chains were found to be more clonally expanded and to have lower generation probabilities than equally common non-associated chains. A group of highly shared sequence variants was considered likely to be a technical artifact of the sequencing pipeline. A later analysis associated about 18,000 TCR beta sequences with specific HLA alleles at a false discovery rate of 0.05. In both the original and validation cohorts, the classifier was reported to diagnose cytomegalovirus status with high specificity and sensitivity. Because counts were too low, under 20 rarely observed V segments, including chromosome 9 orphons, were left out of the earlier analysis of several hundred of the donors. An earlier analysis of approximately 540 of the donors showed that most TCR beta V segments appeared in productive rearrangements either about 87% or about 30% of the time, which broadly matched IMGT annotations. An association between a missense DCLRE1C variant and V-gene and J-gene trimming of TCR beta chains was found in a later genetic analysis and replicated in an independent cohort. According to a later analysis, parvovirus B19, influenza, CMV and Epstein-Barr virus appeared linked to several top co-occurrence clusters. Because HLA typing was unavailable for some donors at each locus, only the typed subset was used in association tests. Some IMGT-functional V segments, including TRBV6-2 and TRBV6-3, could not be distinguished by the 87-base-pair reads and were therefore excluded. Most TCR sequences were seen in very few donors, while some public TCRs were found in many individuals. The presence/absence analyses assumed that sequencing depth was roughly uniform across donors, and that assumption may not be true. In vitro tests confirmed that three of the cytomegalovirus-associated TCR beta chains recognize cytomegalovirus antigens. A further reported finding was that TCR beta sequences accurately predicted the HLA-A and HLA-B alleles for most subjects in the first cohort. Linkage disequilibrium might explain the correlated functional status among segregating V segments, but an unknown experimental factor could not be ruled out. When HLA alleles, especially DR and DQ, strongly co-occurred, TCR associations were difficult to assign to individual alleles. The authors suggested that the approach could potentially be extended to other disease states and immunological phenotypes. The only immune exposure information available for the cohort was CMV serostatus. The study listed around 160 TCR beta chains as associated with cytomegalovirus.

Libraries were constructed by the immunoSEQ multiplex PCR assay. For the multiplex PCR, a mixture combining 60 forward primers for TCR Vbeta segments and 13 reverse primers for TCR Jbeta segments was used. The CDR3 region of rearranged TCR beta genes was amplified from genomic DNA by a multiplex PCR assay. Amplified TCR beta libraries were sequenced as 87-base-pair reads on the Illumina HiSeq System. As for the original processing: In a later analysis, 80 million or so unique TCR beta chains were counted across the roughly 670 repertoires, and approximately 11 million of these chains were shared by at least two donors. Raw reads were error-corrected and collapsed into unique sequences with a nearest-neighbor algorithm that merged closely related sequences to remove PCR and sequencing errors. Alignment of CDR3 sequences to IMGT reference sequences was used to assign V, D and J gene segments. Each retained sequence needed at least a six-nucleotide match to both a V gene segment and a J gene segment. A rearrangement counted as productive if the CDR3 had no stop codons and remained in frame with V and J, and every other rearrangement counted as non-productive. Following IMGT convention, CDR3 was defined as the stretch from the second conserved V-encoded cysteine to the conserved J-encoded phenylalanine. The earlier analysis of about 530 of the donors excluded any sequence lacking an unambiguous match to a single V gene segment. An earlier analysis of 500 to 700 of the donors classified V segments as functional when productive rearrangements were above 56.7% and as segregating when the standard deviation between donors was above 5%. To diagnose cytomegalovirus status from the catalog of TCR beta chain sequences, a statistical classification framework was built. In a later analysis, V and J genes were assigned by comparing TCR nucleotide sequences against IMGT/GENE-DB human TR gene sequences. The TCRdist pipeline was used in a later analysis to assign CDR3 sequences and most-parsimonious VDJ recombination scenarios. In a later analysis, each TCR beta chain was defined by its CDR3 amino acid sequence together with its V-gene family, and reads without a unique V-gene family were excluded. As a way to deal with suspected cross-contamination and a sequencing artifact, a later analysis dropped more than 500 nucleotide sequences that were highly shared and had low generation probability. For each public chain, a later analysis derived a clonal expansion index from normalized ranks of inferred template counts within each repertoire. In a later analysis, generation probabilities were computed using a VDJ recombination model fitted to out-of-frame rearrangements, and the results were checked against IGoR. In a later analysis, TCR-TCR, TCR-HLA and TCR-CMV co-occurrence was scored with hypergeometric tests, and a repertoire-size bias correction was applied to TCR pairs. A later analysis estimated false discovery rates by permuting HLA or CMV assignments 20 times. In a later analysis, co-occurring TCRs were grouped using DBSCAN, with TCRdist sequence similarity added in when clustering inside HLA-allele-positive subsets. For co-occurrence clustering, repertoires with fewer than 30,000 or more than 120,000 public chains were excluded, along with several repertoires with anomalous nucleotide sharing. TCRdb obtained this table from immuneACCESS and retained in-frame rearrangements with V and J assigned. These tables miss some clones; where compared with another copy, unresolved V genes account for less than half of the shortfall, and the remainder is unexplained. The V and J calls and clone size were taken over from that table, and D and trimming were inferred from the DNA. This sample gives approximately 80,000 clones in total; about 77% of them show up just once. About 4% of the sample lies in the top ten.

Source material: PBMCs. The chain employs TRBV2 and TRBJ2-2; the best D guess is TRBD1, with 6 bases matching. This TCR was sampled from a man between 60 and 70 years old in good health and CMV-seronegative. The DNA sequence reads TGTGCCAGCAGTGGAGGGACAATCTGGGGCACCGGGGAGCTGTTTTTT. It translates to CASSGGTIWGTGELFF.